The sequence of this T cell receptor beta chain was determined in a study of technical replicates of blood from several donors. Using immunoSEQ multiplex PCR, the repertoire was profiled, and TCRdb retains in-frame clones only, with some absent. The sample lists some 78,000 clones; nearly 95% were seen once. V was trimmed by 4 bases and J by 4 bases, leaving 7 bases between them. The CDR3 runs to 11 residues. Germline assignment: CDR1 SQVTM and CDR2 ANQGSEA. Sequenced sample: T cells isolated from PBMCs. This clonotype was obtained from a human donor in good health. The J gene is TRBJ1-1, the V gene TRBV29-1; D remains ambiguous. CDR3 nucleotides: TGCAGCGTTGGGGGAGTCACTGAAGCTTTCTTT. Residues: CSVGGVTEAFF. Full variable domain (remainder filled in from reference TRBV29-1 and TRBJ1-1): SAVISQKPSRDICQRGTSLTIQCQVDSQVTMMFWYRQQPGQSLTLIATANQGSEATYESGFVIDKFPISRPNLTFSTLTVSNMSPEDSSIYLCSVGGVTEAFFGQGTRLTVV.